The 10 T cell receptor beta chains in this list originate from one sample, sequenced in a study of T-cell reconstitution after alpha-beta-depleted transplantation in children. Unique molecular identifiers were used to barcode this TCRbeta library. TCRdb recomputed calls from the PCR reads with MiXCR, one row per CDR3 protein. The data hold about 980,000 distinct CDR3 sequences, with about 31% observed a single time. Sequencing was performed on PBMCs, mostly from graft donor cells, taken 360 days after TCRalphabeta/CD19-depleted stem cell transplant. Receptor source: a boy in the first two years of life who had a stem cell transplant for SCID, so the T cells may come from the graft donor.

The chain carries TRBV20-1 and TRBJ2-3; D is perhaps TRBD2 (7 bases). This CDR3 has 16 amino acids. The germline CDR1 and CDR2 sequences are DFQATT and SNEGSKA (reference sequence). V shed 1 base and J shed 2 bases, with 16 bases lying between them. In DNA, the CDR3 is TGCAGTGCTAGAGTTCGGCGGGGGCAGACCACAGATACGCAGTATTTT. Protein product: CSARVRRGQTTDTQYF.

V and J are TRBV5-1 and TRBJ2-5, with D maybe TRBD1 (6 bases). Trimming pared 1 base from V and 2 bases from J, leaving 15 bases between. The germline V gene has CDR1 SGHRS and CDR2 YFSETQ. The CDR3 is 16 residues long. CDR3 in amino acids: CASSLWVGADQETQYF. The CDR3 nucleotides are TGCGCCAGCAGCTTGTGGGTGGGGGCCGATCAAGAGACCCAGTACTTC.

V gene TRBV5-5 combines with J gene TRBJ2-7, with TRBD1 matching over 8 bases. The CDR3 totals 15 residues. The V segment lost 4 bases and the J segment 8 bases; nucleotides outside the gene matches: 14. The germline V gene encodes CDR1 SGHKS and CDR2 YYEKEE (reference sequence). DNA for the CDR3: TGTGCCAGCAGCGAGGGACAGGACTTTAGGCGTCAGCAGTACTTC. It specifies CASSEGQDFRRQQYF.

This clonotype was recorded a few times. CDR3 nucleotides: TGTGCCAGCAGTTATTGGGGACAGGGGGGAGTCGAGCAGTACTTC. Amino acid sequence: CASSYWGQGGVEQYF. V and J are TRBV6-5 and TRBJ2-7; 11 bases match TRBD1. The CDR3 spans 15 residues. The V and J ends lost 3 bases and 6 bases, in that order; junction bases with no gene match: 7. Germline lookup yields CDR1 MNHEY and CDR2 SVGAGI.

There are a few counts of this clonotype. This rearrangement joins TRBV4-2 to TRBJ1-3; D may be TRBD1 (5 bases). The CDR3 loop spans 15 amino acids. Germline V gene lookup returns CDR1 LGHNA and CDR2 YNFKEQ. V was shortened by 0 bases and J by 8 bases, with 14 bases between the two germline ends. CDR3 region: CASSQEEDPRDTIYF. DNA of the CDR3: TGTGCCAGCAGCCAAGAGGAGGATCCCAGGGACACCATATATTTT.

A single count supports this clonotype. The chain recombines TRBV7-3 with TRBJ1-1, with a tentative D call TRBD1 (6 bases). Germline lookup yields CDR1 SGHTA and CDR2 FQGTGA. The CDR3 runs to 17 residues. Trimming took off 2 bases at V and 1 base at J, with 17 bases between the two ends. The DNA for the CDR3 is TGTGCCAGCAGCTTATTAGGCAGGGGCTCCCCGAACACTGAAGCTTTCTTT. This sequence encodes CASSLLGRGSPNTEAFF.

This clonotype was seen a few times. The chain couples TRBV29-1 to TRBJ1-4, with D unclear. This CDR3 has 12 residues. Germline loops: CDR1 SQVTM, CDR2 ANQGSEA. The V end was cut by 4 bases, the J end by 8 bases, with 11 bases between. CDR3 DNA: TGCAGCGTTGCCGGGCTAGGCGAAAAACTGTTTTTT. Protein sequence: CSVAGLGEKLFF.

V and J are TRBV5-1 and TRBJ1-1, with a weak D call TRBD1 (5 bases). This CDR3 contains 16 residues. Germline assignment: CDR1 SGHRS and CDR2 YFSETQ. Trimming removed 2 bases from V and 5 bases from J, with 19 bases in between. The CDR3 loop is CASSFGPPGRGTEAFF. In nucleotides, the CDR3 is TGCGCCAGCAGCTTTGGGCCCCCGGGACGTGGGACTGAAGCTTTCTTT.

The chain combines TRBV12-3 or TRBV12-4 with TRBJ2-3; TRBD2 matches 10 bases. V shed 3 bases, J shed 7 bases, and the junction held 7 bases outside the gene matches. This CDR3 comprises 15 residues. CDR3 protein: CASSFASGGRNTQYF. DNA of the CDR3: TGTGCCAGCAGTTTTGCTAGCGGGGGTAGAAATACGCAGTATTTT.

Only a few counts were recorded for this clonotype. The chain has TRBV28 and TRBJ1-2; possible D gene TRBD1, 5 bases. The V end was cut by 6 bases, the J end by 0 bases, with 14 bases between. From germline, CDR1 is MDHEN and CDR2 SYDVKM. The CDR3 totals 15 residues. CDR3: CASRDTGIANYGYTF. Here the CDR3 DNA reads TGTGCCAGCAGGGACACCGGGATAGCTAACTATGGCTACACCTTC.